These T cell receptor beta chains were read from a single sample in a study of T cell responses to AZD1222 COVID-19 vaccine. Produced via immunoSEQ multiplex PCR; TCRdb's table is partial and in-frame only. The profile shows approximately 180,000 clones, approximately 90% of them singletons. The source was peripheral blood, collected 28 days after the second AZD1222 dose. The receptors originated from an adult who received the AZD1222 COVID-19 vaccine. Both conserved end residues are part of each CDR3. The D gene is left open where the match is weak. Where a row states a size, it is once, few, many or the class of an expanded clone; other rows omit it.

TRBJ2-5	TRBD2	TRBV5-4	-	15	TGTGCCAGCAGCTTAGTGGGAGGGCCGGGGGAGACCCAGTACTTC	CASSLVGGPGETQYF
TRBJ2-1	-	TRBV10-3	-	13	TGTGCCATCAGTGACCCAAGCGTCAATGAGCAGTTCTTC	CAISDPSVNEQFF
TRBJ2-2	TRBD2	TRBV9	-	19	TGTGCCAGCAGCCCCCGAGGAGAAGCGGGAGGGCCAAACACCGGGGAGCTGTTTTTT	CASSPRGEAGGPNTGELFF
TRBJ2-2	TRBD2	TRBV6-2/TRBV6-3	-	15	TGTGCCAGCAGTTTTGGACTAGCAACCACCGGGGAGCTGTTTTTT	CASSFGLATTGELFF
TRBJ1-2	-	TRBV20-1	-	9	TGCAGTGCCATCTATGGCTACACCTTC	CSAIYGYTF
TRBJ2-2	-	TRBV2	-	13	TGTGCCAGCAGTGAGTTTAGCACCGGGGAGCTGTTTTTT	CASSEFSTGELFF
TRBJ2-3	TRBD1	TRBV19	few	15	TGTGCCAGTAGTACGGGGACAGGAAACACAGATACGCAGTATTTT	CASSTGTGNTDTQYF
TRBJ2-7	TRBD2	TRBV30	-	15	TGTGCCTGGAGTTATGGACTAGCGGGATCCTACGAGCAGTACTTC	CAWSYGLAGSYEQYF
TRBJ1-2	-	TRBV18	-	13	TGTGCCAGCTCACCGGGACAAGAGGGAGGCTACACCTTC	CASSPGQEGGYTF
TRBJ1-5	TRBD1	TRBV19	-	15	TGTGCCAGTAGTATCGACAGGGGGCAGGGTCAGCCCCAGCATTTT	CASSIDRGQGQPQHF
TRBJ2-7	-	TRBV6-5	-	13	TGTGCCAGCAGTTACGACCCCTCCTACGAGCAGTACTTC	CASSYDPSYEQYF
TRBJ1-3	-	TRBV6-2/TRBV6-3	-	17	TGTGCCAGCAGTTACCCTAAGGACAGAATCTCTGGAAACACCATATATTTT	CASSYPKDRISGNTIYF
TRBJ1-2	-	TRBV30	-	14	TGTGCCTGGAGTAAAGGGGCAGGGGCGCGGGGCTACACCTTC	CAWSKGAGARGYTF
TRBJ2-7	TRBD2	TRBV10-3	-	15	TGTGCCATCAGTGACGGGACTAGCGTTTTCTACGAGCAGTACTTC	CAISDGTSVFYEQYF
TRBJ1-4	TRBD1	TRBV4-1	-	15	TGCGCCAGCAGCCCTCAGGGGGGAGTTAATGAAAAACTGTTTTTT	CASSPQGGVNEKLFF
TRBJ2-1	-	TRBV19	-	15	TGTGCCAGTAGTATTGGGCAGGGTGGGTACAATGAGCAGTTCTTC	CASSIGQGGYNEQFF
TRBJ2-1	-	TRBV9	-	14	TGTGCCAGCAATAAAAGCGGTAATACGGGCGAGCAGTTCTTC	CASNKSGNTGEQFF
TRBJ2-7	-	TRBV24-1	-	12	TGTGCCACCAGTGATTTGGCTGGGGAGCAGTACTTC	CATSDLAGEQYF
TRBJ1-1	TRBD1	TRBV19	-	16	TGTGCCAGTAGTATGGGCCTCCGGGCAGGGGGAACTGAAGCTTTCTTT	CASSMGLRAGGTEAFF
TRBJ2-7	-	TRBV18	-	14	TGTGCCAGCTCACCACGGAGTTTTGAGTACGAGCAGTACTTC	CASSPRSFEYEQYF
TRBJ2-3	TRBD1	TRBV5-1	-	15	TGCGCCAGCAGCACGGGACAGGCCAACGCAGATACGCAGTATTTT	CASSTGQANADTQYF
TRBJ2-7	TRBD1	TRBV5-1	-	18	TGCGCCAGCAGCTCTCGGACAGGGTTGGGGGGTCCGACCTACGAGCAGTACTTC	CASSSRTGLGGPTYEQYF
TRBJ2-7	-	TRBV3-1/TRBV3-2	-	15	TGTGCCAGCAGCCTTGGGCAGGGCCTCTCCTACGAGCAGTACTTC	CASSLGQGLSYEQYF
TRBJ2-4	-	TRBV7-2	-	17	TGTGCCAGCAGCTTAGCGGGAGGGGGGTTAGCCAAAAACATTCAGTACTTC	CASSLAGGGLAKNIQYF
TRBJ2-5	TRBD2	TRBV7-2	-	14	TGTGCCAGCAGTTTTATCGGGGGGTTAGAGACCCAGTACTTC	CASSFIGGLETQYF
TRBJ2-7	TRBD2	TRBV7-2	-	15	TGTGCCAGCAGCTTAGAGGCGGGAGGTAACTACGAGCAGTACTTC	CASSLEAGGNYEQYF
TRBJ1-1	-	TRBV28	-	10	TGTGCCAGCAGTGGGATCGTTGCTTTCTTT	CASSGIVAFF
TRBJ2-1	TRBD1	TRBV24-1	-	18	TGTGCCACCAGTGATTTGGGTCCGGGACAGGGGGCCAGGTATGAGCAGTTCTTC	CATSDLGPGQGARYEQFF